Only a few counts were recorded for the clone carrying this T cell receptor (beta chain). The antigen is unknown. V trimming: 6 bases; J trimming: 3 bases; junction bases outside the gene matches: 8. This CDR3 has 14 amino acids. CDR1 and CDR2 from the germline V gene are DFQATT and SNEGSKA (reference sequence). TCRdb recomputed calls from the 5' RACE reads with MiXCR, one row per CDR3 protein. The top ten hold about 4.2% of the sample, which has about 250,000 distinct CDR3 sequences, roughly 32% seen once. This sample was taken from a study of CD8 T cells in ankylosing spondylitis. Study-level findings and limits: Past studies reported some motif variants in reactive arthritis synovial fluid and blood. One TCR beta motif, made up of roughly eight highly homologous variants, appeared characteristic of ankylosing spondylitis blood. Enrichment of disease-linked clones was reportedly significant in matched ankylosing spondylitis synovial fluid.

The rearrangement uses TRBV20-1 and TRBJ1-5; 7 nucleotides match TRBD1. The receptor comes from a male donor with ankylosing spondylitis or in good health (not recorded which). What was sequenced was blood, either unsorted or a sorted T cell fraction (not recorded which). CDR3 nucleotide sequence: TGCAGTGCGGGCTCGAGGGGGCTCAATCAGCCCCAGCATTTT. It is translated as CSAGSRGLNQPQHF.